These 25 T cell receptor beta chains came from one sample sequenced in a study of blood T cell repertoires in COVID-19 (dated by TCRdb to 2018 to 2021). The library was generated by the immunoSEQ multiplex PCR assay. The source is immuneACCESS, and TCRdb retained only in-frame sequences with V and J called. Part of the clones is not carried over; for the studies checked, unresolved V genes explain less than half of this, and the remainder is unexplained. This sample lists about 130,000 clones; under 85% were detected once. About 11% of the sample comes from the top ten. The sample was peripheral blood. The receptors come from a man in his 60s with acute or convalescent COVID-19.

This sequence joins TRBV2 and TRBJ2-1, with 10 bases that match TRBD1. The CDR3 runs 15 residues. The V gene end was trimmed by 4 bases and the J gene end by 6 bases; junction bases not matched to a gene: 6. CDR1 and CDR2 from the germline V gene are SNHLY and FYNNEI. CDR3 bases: TGTGCCAGCAGTGGGGGGGACAGGGGATCCAATGAGCAGTTCTTC. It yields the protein CASSGGDRGSNEQFF.

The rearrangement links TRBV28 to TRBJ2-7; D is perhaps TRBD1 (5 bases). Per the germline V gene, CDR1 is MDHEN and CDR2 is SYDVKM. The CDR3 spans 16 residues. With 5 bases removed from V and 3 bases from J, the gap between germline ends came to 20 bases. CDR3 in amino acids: CASSPQGHPGNYEQYF. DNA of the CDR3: TGTGCCAGCAGTCCCCAGGGTCATCCAGGGAACTACGAGCAGTACTTC.

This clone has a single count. CDR3 protein: CASSQGSGRGPTGNEQFF. The CDR3 DNA reads TGTGCCAGCAGCCAGGGTTCGGGGCGGGGACCTACGGGAAATGAGCAGTTCTTC. This chain connects TRBV7-3 to TRBJ2-1, with a weak D call TRBD2 (6 bases). The CDR3 has 18 amino acids. CDR1 is SGHTA, CDR2 FQGTGA, per germline. Trimming shortened V by 5 bases and J by 7 bases, and 27 bases separated the two germline ends.

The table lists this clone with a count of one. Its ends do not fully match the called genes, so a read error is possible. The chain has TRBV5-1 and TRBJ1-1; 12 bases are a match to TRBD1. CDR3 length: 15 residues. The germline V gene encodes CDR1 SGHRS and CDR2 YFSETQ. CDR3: CASSPGTGGRERGFF. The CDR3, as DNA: TGCGCCAGCAGCCCCGGGACAGGGGGCAGAGAACGGGGGTTTTTT.

DNA for the CDR3: TGTGCCAGCAGTAGCGTCTCCTACAATGAGCAGTTCTTC. Its protein product is CASSSVSYNEQFF. V and J are TRBV9 and TRBJ2-1, with D possibly matching TRBD2 (5 bases). The CDR3 is 13 residues long. The germline V and J ends were trimmed by 5 bases and 0 bases, with 6 bases remaining between them. Germline CDR1 is SGDLS and CDR2 is YYNGEE. The full variable domain, rest sourced from reference TRBV9 and TRBJ2-1, is DSGVTQTPKHLITATGQRVTLRCSPRSGDLSVYWYQQSLDQGLQFLIQYYNGEERAKGNILERFSAQQFPDLHSELNLSSLELGDSALYFCASSSVSYNEQFFGPGTRLTVL.

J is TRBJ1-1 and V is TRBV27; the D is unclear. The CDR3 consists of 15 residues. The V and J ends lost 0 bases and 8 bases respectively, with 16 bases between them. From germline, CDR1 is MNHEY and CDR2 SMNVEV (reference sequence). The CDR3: CASSLSAVPITEAFF. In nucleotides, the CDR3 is TGTGCCAGCAGTTTATCGGCTGTTCCAATCACAGAAGCTTTCTTT.

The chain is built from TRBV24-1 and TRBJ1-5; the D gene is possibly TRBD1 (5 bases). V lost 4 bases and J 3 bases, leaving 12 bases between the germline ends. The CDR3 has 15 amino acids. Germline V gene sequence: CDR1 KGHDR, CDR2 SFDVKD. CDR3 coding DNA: TGTGCCACCAGTGACCCCCGACAGCCCAATCAGCCCCAGCATTTT. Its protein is CATSDPRQPNQPQHF.

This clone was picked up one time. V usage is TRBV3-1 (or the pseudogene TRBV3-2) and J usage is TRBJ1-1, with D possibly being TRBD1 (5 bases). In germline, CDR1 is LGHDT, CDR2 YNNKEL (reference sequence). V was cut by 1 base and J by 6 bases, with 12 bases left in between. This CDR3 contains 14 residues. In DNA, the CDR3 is TGTGCCAGCAGCCAAGGGGGTGCGGGGGCTGAAGCTTTCTTT. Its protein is CASSQGGAGAEAFF.

Written as DNA, the CDR3 is TGTGCCACCAGTGACTCTGGACACTACGAGCAGTACTTC. Translated, it gives CATSDSGHYEQYF. J is TRBJ2-7 and V is TRBV24-1, with D maybe TRBD1 (5 bases). This CDR3 is 13 amino acids long. V was pared by 4 bases and J by 3 bases, with 9 bases between. CDR1 KGHDR and CDR2 SFDVKD come from the germline V gene.

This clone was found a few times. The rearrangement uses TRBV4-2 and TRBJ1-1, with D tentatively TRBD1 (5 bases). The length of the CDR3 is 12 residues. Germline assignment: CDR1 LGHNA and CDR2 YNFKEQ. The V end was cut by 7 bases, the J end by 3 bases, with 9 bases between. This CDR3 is CASKGRDTEAFF. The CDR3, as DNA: TGTGCCAGCAAAGGCAGGGACACTGAAGCTTTCTTT.

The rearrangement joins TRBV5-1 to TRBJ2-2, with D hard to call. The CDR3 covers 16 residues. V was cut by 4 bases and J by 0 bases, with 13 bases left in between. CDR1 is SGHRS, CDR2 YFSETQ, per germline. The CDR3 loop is CASSPSAASNTGELFF. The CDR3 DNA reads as TGCGCCAGCAGCCCGTCGGCGGCCTCGAACACCGGGGAGCTGTTTTTT.

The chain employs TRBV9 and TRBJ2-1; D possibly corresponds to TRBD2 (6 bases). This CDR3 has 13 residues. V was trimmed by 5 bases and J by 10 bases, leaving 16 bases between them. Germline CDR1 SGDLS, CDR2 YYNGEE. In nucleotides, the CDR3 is TGTGCCAGCAGGGGGACTCCGAGCGAAGAGCAGTTCTTC. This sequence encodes CASRGTPSEEQFF.

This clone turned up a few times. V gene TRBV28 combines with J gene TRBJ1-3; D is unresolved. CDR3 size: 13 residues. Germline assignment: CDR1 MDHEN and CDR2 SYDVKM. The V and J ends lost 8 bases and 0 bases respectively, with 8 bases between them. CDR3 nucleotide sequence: TGTGCCAGCCCTAGTGACTCTGGAAACACCATATATTTT. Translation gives CASPSDSGNTIYF.

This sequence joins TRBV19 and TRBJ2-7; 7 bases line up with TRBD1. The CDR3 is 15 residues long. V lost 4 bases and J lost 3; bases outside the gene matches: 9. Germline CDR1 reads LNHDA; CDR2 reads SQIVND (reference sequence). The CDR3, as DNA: TGTGCCAGTAGTACCCAACGGGACAGATACTACGAGCAGTACTTC. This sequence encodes CASSTQRDRYYEQYF.

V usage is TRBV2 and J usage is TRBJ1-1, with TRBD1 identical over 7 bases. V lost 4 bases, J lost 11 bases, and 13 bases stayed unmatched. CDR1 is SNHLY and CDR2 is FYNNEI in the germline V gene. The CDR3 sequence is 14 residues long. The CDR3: CASSGAQGGLRAFF. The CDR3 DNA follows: TGTGCCAGCAGTGGGGCCCAGGGGGGCCTGAGGGCTTTCTTT.

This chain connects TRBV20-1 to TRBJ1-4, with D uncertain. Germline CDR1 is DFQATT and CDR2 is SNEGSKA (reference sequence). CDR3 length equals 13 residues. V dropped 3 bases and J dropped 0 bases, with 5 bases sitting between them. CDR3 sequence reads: CSASTATNEKLFF. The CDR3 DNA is TGCAGTGCTAGTACAGCAACTAATGAAAAACTGTTTTTT.

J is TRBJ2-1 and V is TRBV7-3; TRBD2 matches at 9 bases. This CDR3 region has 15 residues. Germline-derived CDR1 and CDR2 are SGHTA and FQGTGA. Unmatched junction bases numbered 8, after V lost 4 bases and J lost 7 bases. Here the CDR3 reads CASSSSGRPKNEQFF. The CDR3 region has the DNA TGTGCCAGCAGCTCAAGCGGGAGGCCAAAGAATGAGCAGTTCTTC.

The CDR3 spells CASSSPQGGETQYF. The DNA for the CDR3 is TGTGCCAGCAGTTCACCACAGGGGGGGGAGACCCAGTACTTC. V gene TRBV6-5 combines with J gene TRBJ2-5; tentative D call: TRBD1 (8 bases). With 4 bases removed from V and 5 bases from J, the gap between germline ends came to 14 bases. The germline V gene has CDR1 MNHEY and CDR2 SVGAGI. The CDR3 has 14 residues.

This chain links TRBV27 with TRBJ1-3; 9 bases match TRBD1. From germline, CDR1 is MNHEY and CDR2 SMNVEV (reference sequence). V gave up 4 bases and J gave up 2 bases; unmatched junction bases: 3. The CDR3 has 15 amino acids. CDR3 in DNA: TGTGCCAGCAGTTATGACAGGGGGGCTGGAAACACCATATATTTT. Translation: CASSYDRGAGNTIYF.

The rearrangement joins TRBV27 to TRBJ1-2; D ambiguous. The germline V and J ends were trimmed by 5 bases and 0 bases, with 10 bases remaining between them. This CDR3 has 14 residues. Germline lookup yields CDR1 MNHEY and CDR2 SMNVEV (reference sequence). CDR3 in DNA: TGTGCCAGCAGTCCCGGCGGAGCTAACTATGGCTACACCTTC. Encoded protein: CASSPGGANYGYTF.

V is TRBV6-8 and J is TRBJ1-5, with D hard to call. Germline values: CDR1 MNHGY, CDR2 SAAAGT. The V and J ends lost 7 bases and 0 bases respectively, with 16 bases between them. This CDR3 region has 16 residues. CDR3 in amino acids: CASIVVVAGSNQPQHF. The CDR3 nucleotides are TGTGCCAGCATCGTCGTGGTCGCCGGTAGCAATCAGCCCCAGCATTTT.

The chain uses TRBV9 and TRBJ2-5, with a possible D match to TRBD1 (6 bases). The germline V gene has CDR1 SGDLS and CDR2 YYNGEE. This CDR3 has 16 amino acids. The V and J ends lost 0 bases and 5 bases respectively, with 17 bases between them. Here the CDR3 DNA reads TGTGCCAGCAGCGTAGGGGGTGAGGGGACAACCGAGACCCAGTACTTC. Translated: CASSVGGEGTTETQYF.

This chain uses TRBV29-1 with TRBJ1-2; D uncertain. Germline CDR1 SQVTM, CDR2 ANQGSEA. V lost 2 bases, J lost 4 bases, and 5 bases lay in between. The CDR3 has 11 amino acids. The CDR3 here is CSVESGYGYTF. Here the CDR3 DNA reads TGCAGCGTTGAATCCGGCTATGGCTACACCTTC.

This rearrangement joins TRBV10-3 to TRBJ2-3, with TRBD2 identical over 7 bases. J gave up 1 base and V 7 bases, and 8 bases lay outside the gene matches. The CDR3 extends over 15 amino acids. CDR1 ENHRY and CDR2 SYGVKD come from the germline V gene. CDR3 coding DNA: TGTGCCATCATGGCGCGGGAGAAAGGCACAGATACGCAGTATTTT. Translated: CAIMAREKGTDTQYF.

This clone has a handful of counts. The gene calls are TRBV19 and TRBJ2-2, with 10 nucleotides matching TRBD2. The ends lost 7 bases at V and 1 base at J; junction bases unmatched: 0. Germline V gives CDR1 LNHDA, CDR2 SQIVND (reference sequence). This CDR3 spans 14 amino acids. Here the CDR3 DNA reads TGTGCCAGTATAGCGGGAGGGAACACCGGGGAGCTGTTTTTT. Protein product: CASIAGGNTGELFF. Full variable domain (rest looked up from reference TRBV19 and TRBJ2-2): DGGITQSPKYLFRKEGQNVTLSCEQNLNHDAMYWYRQDPGQGLRLIYYSQIVNDFQKGDIAEGYSVSREKKESFPLTVTSAQKNPTAFYLCASIAGGNTGELFFGEGSRLTVL.